A selection of T cell receptor beta chains follows, all from one sample in a study of OX40 agonist ivuxolimab in advanced cancers. Profiling relied on immunoSEQ multiplex PCR, and the TCRdb table lists in-frame clones only, not all of them. The sample yields some 73,000 clones, around 90% seen once. This specimen consisted of CD4+ or CD8+ T cells sorted from blood, obtained in a trial of the OX40 agonist ivuxolimab. These receptor sequences come from an adult with an advanced solid tumor such as melanoma, head and neck, liver or kidney cancer. The CDR3 runs from the conserved cysteine through the conserved F or W. The order of the fields is J gene, V gene, D gene, CDR3 length, clone size, CDR3 DNA, CDR3 protein. D genes are given only for firm matches. Expanded clones are given a class, and other clones once, few, many or no size at all.

TRBJ1-1	TRBV28	TRBD1	14	.	TGTGCCAGCAGGGGACAGGGGTCTCGGATTGAAGCTTTCTTT	CASRGQGSRIEAFF
TRBJ2-3	TRBV4-3	.	16	.	TGCGCCAGCAGCCAAGATTACCAATTCGCACCAGATACGCAGTATTTT	CASSQDYQFAPDTQYF
TRBJ2-1	TRBV7-9	.	14	.	TGTGCCAGCAGCTTAACAGGCAGGGGTACTGAGCAGTTCTTC	CASSLTGRGTEQFF
TRBJ1-2	TRBV18	TRBD1	15	.	TGTGCCAGCTCACCTGACCCGACAGGGATCTATGGCTACACCTTC	CASSPDPTGIYGYTF
TRBJ2-2	TRBV4-1	.	14	.	TGCGCCAGCAGCCAAGATCGAAGGTCCGGGGAGCTGTTTTTT	CASSQDRRSGELFF
TRBJ2-1	TRBV9	TRBD2	16	.	TGTGCCAGCAGCGTAAGGGGACTAGCGGGAGAGGGTGAGCAGTTCTTC	CASSVRGLAGEGEQFF
TRBJ2-7	TRBV6-5	TRBD1	16	.	TGTGCCAGCAGTTACTCGATTGGACAGGCGGGCTACGAGCAGTACTTC	CASSYSIGQAGYEQYF
TRBJ1-4	TRBV21-1	.	19	many	TGTGCCAGCAGCAGAAACAGGGTACTCGCCGATGCAACTAATGAAAAACTGTTTTTT	CASSRNRVLADATNEKLFF
TRBJ1-2	TRBV6-5	TRBD1	14	.	TGTGCCAGCGCGGGGACAGGGGAATACTATGGCTACACCTTC	CASAGTGEYYGYTF
TRBJ1-3	TRBV5-4	.	14	.	TGTGCCAGCAGCCCTACGGCCTCTGGAAACACCATATATTTT	CASSPTASGNTIYF
TRBJ2-5	TRBV5-1	.	15	.	TGCGCCAGCAGCTTGAGTCCCCCCCCGGGAGAGACCCAGTACTTC	CASSLSPPPGETQYF
TRBJ2-3	TRBV28	TRBD1	18	.	TGTGCCAGCAGTTCAGGGGACAGGGTTTCCCACCTCACAGATACGCAGTATTTT	CASSSGDRVSHLTDTQYF
TRBJ2-1	TRBV5-1	.	14	.	TGCGCCAGCAGCTTTACGGAACCCCCGCTGGAGCAGTTCTTC	CASSFTEPPLEQFF
TRBJ2-2	TRBV27	.	14	.	TGTGCCAGCAGTTTATCGGGGGCCTATGGGGAGCTGTTTTTT	CASSLSGAYGELFF
TRBJ1-6	TRBV28	.	15	.	TGTGCCAGCAGTTCTCCCGTTGCTATTCATTCACCCCTCCACTTT	CASSSPVAIHSPLHF
TRBJ2-3	TRBV4-1	.	15	once	TGCGCCAGCAGCCAAGCCTCACTAGTCACAGATACGCAGTATTTT	CASSQASLVTDTQYF
TRBJ1-2	TRBV7-2	TRBD1	13	.	TGTGCCAGCAGCAGGGGACAGGGCGAAGGCTACACCTTC	CASSRGQGEGYTF
TRBJ2-7	TRBV7-8	.	11	.	TGTGCCAGCAGCCGAAGCTACGAGCAGTACTTC	CASSRSYEQYF
TRBJ2-7	TRBV6-6	.	11	.	TGTGCCAGCAGCCCTTCCTACGAGCAGTACTTC	CASSPSYEQYF
TRBJ1-6	TRBV9	.	13	.	TGTGCCAGCAGCGTCGGGGTGAGTTCACCCCTCCACTTT	CASSVGVSSPLHF
TRBJ1-2	TRBV5-1	.	14	.	TGCGCCAGCAGCTCCCAGATGGCTAACTATGGCTACACCTTC	CASSSQMANYGYTF
TRBJ2-7	TRBV9	.	13	.	TGTGCCAGCAGCGTAGACAGGGTCGACGAGCAGTACTTC	CASSVDRVDEQYF
TRBJ2-5	TRBV29-1	TRBD1	13	.	TGCAGCGTACCGACAGGGTGGTTGGAGACCCAGTACTTC	CSVPTGWLETQYF
TRBJ1-5	TRBV6-6	.	14	.	TGTGCCAGCAGTTACTCCTCCAACGATCAGCCCCAGCATTTT	CASSYSSNDQPQHF
TRBJ1-2	TRBV19	.	12	.	TGTGCCAGTAGCCTGCGAGACTATGGCTACACCTTC	CASSLRDYGYTF
TRBJ2-1	TRBV10-3	TRBD1	14	once	TGTGCCATCAGTGCCCGGGACAGGGCGTATGAGCAGTTCTTC	CAISARDRAYEQFF
TRBJ2-5	TRBV9	TRBD1	15	.	TGTGCCAGCAGCGCTCCTCTAGGGGGCCGGGAGACCCAGTACTTC	CASSAPLGGRETQYF
TRBJ2-2	TRBV7-2	TRBD1	16	.	TGTGCCAGCAGCTTTAGGCGGGACAGGATTCCCGGGGAGCTGTTTTTT	CASSFRRDRIPGELFF